A selection of T cell receptor beta chains follows, all from one sample in a study of blood T cell repertoires in COVID-19. Assay: immunoSEQ multiplex PCR; the TCRdb copy retains only in-frame clones and omits some. The sample carries a few hundred thousand clones, about 85% recorded once. Material: peripheral blood. The receptors here all came from a woman aged 18-35 years with acute or convalescent COVID-19. The CDR3 runs from the conserved cysteine through the conserved F or W. A D gene is named only where the DNA matches it firmly. A clone size is listed for some rows: how often the clone was seen (once, few, many), or a class if it is expanded.

clone_size cdr3_length d_call j_call v_call cdr3_aa cdr3_nt
few 13 . TRBJ2-5 TRBV3-1/TRBV3-2 CASSQDLEGTQYF TGTGCCAGCAGCCAAGATCTCGAGGGGACCCAGTACTTC
. 12 . TRBJ2-3 TRBV3-1/TRBV3-2 CASSPSGDTQYF TGTGCCAGCAGCCCGTCCGGGGATACGCAGTATTTT
once 14 TRBD1 TRBJ1-5 TRBV9 CASSAGGANQPQHF TGTGCCAGCAGCGCAGGGGGCGCCAATCAGCCCCAGCATTTT
. 13 . TRBJ1-2 TRBV12-3/TRBV12-4 CASTSQEVLGYTF TGTGCCAGCACCTCTCAGGAAGTCTTGGGCTACACCTTC
. 14 . TRBJ1-5 TRBV24-1 CATSGTGWNQPQHF TGTGCCACCAGTGGTACAGGGTGGAATCAGCCCCAGCATTTT
. 12 . TRBJ2-7 TRBV10-3 CATKDSDYEQYF TGTGCCACCAAGGACAGTGACTACGAGCAGTACTTC
. 13 . TRBJ1-5 TRBV2 CASSGGYNQPQHF TGTGCCAGCAGTGGAGGGTATAATCAGCCCCAGCATTTT
many 14 TRBD2 TRBJ2-5 TRBV19 CATQNQRGQETQYF TGTGCCACCCAGAACCAGCGGGGTCAAGAGACCCAGTACTTC
once 15 . TRBJ2-1 TRBV19 CASSSGTTAFNEQFF TGTGCCAGTAGTAGCGGGACCACTGCCTTCAATGAGCAGTTCTTC
once 13 TRBD2 TRBJ2-7 TRBV27 CASSWGSGSEQYF TGTGCCAGCAGTTGGGGTAGCGGGAGCGAGCAGTACTTC
. 15 . TRBJ1-4 TRBV9 CASSITGATNEKLFF TGTGCCAGCAGCATAACAGGAGCAACTAATGAAAAACTGTTTTTT
. 14 TRBD1 TRBJ1-5 TRBV18 CASSLNRGNQPQHF TGTGCCAGCTCACTGAACAGGGGAAACCAGCCCCAGCATTTT
. 14 TRBD2 TRBJ2-1 TRBV9 CASSPTRGGPGQFF TGTGCCAGCAGCCCCACCCGGGGGGGGCCGGGGCAGTTCTTC
. 16 TRBD1 TRBJ1-2 TRBV7-8 CASSLQRGQGVYGYTF TGTGCCAGCAGCTTACAAAGAGGACAGGGGGTCTATGGCTACACCTTC
once 15 TRBD1 TRBJ1-4 TRBV5-1 CASSEGDREHEKLFF TGCGCCAGCAGCGAGGGGGACAGGGAGCATGAAAAACTGTTTTTT